The 2 T cell receptor beta chains presented below share a single source sample, sequenced in a study of blood T cells in healthy people across ages. Alongside a J-beta primer mix, a sample-barcoded 5' primer served in a second PCR lasting about 6 to 12 cycles. TCRdb recomputed calls from the 5' RACE reads with MiXCR, one row per CDR3 protein. The sample contains over 450,000 distinct CDR3 sequences, around 24% of which appear only once. This same sample was also taken into another study, of T cells of mothers and their children.

The source material was blood. The receptor set was obtained from a boy between 10 and 17 years old in good health.

A remark on this clonotype: Here the CDR3 omits its conserved ending phenylalanine or tryptophan, so a read error is the likely source. The J gene is TRBJ2-5, the V gene TRBV25-1; D is perhaps TRBD1 (8 bases). This CDR3 is built from 15 residues. V dropped 5 bases and J dropped 5 bases, with 18 bases sitting between them. The germline gives CDR1 MGHDK, CDR2 SYGVNS. This CDR3 reads CASSLQGGVWETQYS. The CDR3 DNA sequence: TGTGCCAGCAGTCTACAGGGGGGGGTTTGGGAGACCCAGTACTCC.

This chain uses TRBV7-2 with TRBJ2-7, with 10 bases lining up with TRBD1. Germline CDR1 SGHTA, CDR2 FQGNSA. The ends lost 8 bases at V and 7 bases at J; junction bases unmatched: 14. The CDR3 runs 15 residues. The CDR3 region is CASCPGGTGAGEQYF. The CDR3 region has the DNA TGTGCCAGCTGCCCTGGAGGGACAGGGGCAGGGGAGCAGTACTTC.